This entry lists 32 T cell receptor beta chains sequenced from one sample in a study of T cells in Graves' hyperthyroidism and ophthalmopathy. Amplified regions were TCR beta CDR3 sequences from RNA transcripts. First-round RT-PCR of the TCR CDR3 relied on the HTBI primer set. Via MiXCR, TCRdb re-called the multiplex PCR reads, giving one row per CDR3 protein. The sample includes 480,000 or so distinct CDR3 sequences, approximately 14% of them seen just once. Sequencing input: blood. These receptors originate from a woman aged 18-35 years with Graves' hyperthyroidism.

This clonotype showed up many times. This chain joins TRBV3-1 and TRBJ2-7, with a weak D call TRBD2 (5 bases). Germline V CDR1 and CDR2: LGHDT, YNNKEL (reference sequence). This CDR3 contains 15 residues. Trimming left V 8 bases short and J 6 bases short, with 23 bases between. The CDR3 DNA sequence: TGTGCCAGCCGCCCGGGATCCGGAGGACCGGGCGAGCAGTACTTC. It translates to CASRPGSGGPGEQYF.

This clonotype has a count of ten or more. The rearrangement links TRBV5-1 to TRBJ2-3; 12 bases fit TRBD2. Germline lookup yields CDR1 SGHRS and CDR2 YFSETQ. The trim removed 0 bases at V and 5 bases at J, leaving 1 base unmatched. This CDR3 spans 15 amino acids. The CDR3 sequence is CASSLELAGGDTQYF. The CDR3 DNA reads TGCGCCAGCAGCTTGGAACTAGCGGGAGGAGATACGCAGTATTTT.

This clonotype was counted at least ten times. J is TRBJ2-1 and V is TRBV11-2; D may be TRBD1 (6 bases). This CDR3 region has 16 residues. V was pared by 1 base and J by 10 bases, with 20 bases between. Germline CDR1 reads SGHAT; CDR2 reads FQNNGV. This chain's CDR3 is CASSLVTGFNRVEQFF. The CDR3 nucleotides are TGTGCCAGCAGCTTAGTGACAGGCTTTAACCGAGTCGAGCAGTTCTTC.

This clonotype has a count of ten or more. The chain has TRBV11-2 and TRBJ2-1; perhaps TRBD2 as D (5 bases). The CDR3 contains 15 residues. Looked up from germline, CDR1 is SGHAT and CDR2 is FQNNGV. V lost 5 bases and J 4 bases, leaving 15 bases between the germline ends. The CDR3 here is CASSLRTATYNEQFF. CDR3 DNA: TGTGCCAGCAGCCTAAGGACTGCCACATACAATGAGCAGTTCTTC.

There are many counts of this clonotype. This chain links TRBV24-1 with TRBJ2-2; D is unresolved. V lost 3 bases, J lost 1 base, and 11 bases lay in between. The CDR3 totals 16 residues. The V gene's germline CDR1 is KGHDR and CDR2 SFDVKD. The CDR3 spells CATSDPPTLNTGELFF. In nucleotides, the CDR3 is TGTGCCACCAGTGATCCCCCGACACTGAACACCGGGGAGCTGTTTTTT.

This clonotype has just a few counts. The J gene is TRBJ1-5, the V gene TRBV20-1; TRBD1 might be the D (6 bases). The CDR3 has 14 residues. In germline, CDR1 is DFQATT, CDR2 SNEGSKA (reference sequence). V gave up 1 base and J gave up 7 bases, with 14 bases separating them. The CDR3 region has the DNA TGCAGTGCTAGAGGACAGGTCTCAGGACAGCCCCAGCATTTT. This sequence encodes CSARGQVSGQPQHF.

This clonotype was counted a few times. The CDR3 DNA sequence: TGCGCCAGCAGTGAAGGGACTAGCGGGAGAGAGACCCAGTACTTC. Amino acid sequence: CASSEGTSGRETQYF. The gene calls are TRBV10-1 and TRBJ2-5, with 14 bases identical to TRBD2. Germline CDR1 WNHNN, CDR2 SYGVQD (reference sequence). V trimming: 3 bases; J trimming: 4 bases; junction bases outside the gene matches: 1. This CDR3 comprises 15 residues.

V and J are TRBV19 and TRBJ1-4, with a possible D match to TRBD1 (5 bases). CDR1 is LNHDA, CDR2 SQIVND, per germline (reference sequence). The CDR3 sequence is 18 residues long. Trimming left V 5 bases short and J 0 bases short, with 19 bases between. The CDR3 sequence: CASSVGRGDSTTNEKLFF. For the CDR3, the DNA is TGTGCCAGTAGTGTCGGGAGAGGGGACTCCACAACTAATGAAAAACTGTTTTTT.

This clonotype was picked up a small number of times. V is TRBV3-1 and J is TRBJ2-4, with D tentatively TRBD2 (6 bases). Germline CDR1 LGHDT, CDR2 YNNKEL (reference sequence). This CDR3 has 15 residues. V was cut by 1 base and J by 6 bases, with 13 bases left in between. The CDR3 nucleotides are TGTGCCAGCAGCCAAGTCGGGCGGGGAGGAAACATTCAGTACTTC. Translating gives CASSQVGRGGNIQYF.

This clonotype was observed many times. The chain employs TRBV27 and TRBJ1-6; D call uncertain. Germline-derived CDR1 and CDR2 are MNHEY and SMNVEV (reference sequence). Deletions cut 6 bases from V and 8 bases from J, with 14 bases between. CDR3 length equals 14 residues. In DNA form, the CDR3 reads TGTGCCAGCAGCTCACAAACATGGGATTCACCCCTCCACTTT. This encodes CASSSQTWDSPLHF.

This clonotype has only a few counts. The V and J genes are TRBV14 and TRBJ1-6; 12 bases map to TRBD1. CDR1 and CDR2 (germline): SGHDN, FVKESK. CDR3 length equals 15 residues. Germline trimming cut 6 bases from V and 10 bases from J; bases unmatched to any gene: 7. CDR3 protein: CASSLGTGGESPLHF. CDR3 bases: TGTGCCAGCAGTCTCGGGACAGGGGGCGAATCACCCCTCCACTTT.

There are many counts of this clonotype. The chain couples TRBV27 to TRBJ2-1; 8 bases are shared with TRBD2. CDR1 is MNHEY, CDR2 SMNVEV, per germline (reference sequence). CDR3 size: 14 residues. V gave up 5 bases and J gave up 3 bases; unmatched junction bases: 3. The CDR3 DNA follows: TGTGCCAGCAGTACGGGACTAGTCTACAATGAGCAGTTCTTC. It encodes CASSTGLVYNEQFF.

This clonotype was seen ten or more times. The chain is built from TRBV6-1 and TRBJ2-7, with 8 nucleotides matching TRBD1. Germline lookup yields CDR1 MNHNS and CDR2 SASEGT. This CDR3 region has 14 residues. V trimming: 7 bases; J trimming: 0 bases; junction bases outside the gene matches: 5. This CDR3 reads CASIGTGLSYEQYV. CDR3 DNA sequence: TGTGCCAGCATCGGGACAGGCCTCTCCTACGAGCAGTACGTC.

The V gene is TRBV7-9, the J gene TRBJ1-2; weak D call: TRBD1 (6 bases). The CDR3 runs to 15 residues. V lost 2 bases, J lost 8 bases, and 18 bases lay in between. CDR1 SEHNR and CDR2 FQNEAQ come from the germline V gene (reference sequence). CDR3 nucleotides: TGTGCCAGCAGCTTAAACCCCCGGACAGTTAAGGGCTACACCTTC. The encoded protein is CASSLNPRTVKGYTF.

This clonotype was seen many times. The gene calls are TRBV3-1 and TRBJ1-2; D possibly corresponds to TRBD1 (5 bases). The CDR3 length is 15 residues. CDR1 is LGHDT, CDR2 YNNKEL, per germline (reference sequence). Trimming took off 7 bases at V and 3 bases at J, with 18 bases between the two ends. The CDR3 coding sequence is TGTGCCAGCAAAGAGTCGGGACTCAGACACTATGGCTACACCTTC. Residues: CASKESGLRHYGYTF.

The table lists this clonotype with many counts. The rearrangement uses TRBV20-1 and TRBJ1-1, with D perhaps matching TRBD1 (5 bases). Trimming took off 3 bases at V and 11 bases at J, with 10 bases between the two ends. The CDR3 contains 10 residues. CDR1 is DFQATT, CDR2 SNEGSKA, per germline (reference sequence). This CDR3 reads CSARGGTAFF. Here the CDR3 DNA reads TGCAGTGCTAGGGGGGGAACGGCTTTCTTT.

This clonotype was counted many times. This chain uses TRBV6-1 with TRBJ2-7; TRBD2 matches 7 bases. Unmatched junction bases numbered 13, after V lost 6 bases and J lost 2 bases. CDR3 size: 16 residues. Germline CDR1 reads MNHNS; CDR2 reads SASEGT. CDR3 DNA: TGTGCCAGCAGCCTAGCGGCCGGGAGCCTCACCTACGAGCAGTACGTC. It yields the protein CASSLAAGSLTYEQYV.

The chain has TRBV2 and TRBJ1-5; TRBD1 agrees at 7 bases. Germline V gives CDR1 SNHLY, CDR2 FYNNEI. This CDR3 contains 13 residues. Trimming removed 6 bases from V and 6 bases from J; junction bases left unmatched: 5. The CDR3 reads CASRTGYGQPQHF. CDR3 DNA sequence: TGTGCCAGCAGGACAGGGTACGGTCAGCCCCAGCATTTT.

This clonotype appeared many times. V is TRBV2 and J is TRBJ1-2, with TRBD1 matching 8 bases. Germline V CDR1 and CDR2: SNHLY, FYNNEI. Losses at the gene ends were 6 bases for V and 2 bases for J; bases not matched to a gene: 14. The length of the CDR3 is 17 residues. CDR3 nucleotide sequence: TGTGCCAGCAGGAGGGTCCCCAGGGGGCCGGAAAACTATGGCTACACCTTC. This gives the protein CASRRVPRGPENYGYTF.

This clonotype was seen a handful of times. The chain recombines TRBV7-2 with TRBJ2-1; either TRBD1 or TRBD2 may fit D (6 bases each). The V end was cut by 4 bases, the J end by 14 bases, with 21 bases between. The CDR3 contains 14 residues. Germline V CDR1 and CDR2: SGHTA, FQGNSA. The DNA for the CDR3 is TGTGCCAGCAGCTCCCCCGGAGGGGGACGGAGCAAGTTCTTC. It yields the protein CASSSPGGGRSKFF.

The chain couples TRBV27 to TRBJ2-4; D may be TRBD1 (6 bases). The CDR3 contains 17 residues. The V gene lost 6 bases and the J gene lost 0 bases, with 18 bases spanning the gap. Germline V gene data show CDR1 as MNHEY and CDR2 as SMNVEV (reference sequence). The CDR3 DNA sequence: TGTGCCAGCAGGGTTCTTAGGACAGACCTAGCCAAAAACATTCAGTACTTC. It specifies CASRVLRTDLAKNIQYF.

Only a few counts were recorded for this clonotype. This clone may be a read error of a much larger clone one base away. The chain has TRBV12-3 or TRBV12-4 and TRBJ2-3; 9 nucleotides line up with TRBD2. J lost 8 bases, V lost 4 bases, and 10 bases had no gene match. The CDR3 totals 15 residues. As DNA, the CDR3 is TGTGCCAGCAGTTCCCCGGGACTAGCTTCGGCTACGCAGTATTTT. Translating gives CASSSPGLASATQYF.

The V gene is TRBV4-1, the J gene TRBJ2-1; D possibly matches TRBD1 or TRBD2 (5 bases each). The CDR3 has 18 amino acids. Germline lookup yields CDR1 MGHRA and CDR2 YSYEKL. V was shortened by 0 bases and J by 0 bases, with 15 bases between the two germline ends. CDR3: CASSQDPGGRSSYNEQFF. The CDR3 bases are TGCGCCAGCAGCCAAGATCCTGGGGGACGAAGCTCCTACAATGAGCAGTTCTTC.

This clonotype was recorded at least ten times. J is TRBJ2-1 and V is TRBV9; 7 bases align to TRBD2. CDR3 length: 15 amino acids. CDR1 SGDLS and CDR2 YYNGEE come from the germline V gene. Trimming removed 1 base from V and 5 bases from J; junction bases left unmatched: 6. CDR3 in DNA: TGTGCCAGCAGCGTAAGGGACTACGCGGACAATGAGCAGTTCTTC. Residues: CASSVRDYADNEQFF.

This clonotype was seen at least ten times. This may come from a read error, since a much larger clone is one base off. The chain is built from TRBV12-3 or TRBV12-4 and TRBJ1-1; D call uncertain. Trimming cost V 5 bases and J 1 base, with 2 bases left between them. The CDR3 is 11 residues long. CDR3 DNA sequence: TGTGCCAGCAGTAAGAACACTGAAGCTTTCTTT. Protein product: CASSKNTEAFF.

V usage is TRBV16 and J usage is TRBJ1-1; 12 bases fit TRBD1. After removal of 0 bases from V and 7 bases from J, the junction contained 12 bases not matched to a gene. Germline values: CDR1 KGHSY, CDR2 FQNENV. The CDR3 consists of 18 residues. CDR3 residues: CASSQSGAGTGGKGEAFF. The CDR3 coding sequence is TGTGCCAGCAGCCAATCAGGCGCCGGGACAGGGGGCAAGGGTGAAGCTTTCTTT.

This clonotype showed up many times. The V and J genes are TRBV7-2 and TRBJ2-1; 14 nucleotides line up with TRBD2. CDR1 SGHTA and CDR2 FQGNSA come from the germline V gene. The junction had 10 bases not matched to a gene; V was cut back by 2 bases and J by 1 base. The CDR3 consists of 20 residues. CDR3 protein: CASSLWIPGLAGVSYNEQFF. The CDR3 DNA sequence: TGTGCCAGCAGCTTATGGATCCCGGGACTAGCGGGAGTATCCTACAATGAGCAGTTCTTC.

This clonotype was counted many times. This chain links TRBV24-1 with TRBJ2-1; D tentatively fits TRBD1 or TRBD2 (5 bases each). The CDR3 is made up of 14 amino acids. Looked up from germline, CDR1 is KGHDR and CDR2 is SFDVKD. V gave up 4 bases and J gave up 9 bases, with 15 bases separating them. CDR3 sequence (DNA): TGTGCCACCAGTGAAGGTGGGGGATTGGGTGAGCAGTTCTTC. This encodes CATSEGGGLGEQFF.

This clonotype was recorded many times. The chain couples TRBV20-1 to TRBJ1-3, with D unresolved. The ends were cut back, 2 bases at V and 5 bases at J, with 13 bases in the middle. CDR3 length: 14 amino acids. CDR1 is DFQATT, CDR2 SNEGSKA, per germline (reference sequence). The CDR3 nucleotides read TGCAGTGCTAGATGGGGAGGGCCGCGAAACACCATATATTTT. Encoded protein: CSARWGGPRNTIYF.

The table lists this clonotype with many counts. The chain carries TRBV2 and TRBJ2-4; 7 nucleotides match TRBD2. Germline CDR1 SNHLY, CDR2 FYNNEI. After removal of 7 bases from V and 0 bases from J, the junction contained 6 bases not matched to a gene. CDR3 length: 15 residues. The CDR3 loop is CASKVASGAKNIQYF. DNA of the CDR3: TGTGCCAGCAAGGTGGCTAGCGGAGCCAAAAACATTCAGTACTTC.

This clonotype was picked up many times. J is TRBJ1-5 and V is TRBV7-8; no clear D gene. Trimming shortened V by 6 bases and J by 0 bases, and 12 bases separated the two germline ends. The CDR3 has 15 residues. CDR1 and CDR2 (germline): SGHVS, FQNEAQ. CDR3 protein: CASSKRLDSNQPQHF. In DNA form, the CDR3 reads TGTGCCAGCAGTAAAAGACTTGATAGCAATCAGCCCCAGCATTTT.

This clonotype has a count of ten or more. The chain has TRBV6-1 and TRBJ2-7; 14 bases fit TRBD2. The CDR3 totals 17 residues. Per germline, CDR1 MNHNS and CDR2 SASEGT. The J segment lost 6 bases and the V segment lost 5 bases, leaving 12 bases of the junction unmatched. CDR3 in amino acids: CASSPREGLAGVGEQYV. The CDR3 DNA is TGTGCCAGCAGTCCTCGGGAGGGACTAGCGGGAGTCGGCGAGCAGTACGTC.